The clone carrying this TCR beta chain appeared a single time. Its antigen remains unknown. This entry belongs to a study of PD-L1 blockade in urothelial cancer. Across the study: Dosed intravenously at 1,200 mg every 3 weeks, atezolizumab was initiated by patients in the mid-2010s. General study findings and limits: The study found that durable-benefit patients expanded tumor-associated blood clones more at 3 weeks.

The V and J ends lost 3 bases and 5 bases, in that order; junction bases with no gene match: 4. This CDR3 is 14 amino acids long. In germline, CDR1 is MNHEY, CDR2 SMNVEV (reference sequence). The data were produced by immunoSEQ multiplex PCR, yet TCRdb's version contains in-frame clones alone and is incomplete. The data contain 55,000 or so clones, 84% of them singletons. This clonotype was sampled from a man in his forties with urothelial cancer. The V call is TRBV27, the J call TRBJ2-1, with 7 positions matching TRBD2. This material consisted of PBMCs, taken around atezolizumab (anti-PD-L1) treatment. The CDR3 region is CASSLGLADNEQFF. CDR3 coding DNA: TGTGCCAGCAGTTTGGGGCTAGCGGACAATGAGCAGTTCTTC.